This T cell receptor (beta chain) was captured by sequencing in a study of T cells of healthy individuals. CDR1 is SGHVS and CDR2 is FNYEAQ in the germline V gene. The CDR3 extends over 14 amino acids. The trim removed 6 bases at V and 2 bases at J, leaving 4 bases unmatched. A single record per CDR3 protein comes from TCRdb applying MiXCR to the 5' RACE reads. The sample includes roughly 87,000 distinct CDR3 sequences, under 20% of them seen just once. This clonotype was obtained from a human donor in good health. The chain recombines TRBV7-6 with TRBJ1-5, with TRBD1 matching 7 bases. CDR3: CASSSGQGNQPQHF. CDR3 DNA sequence: TGTGCCAGCAGTTCCGGACAGGGCAATCAGCCCCAGCATTTT.